The 27 T cell receptor beta chains below all came from one sample that was sequenced in a study of response to subunit inactivated influenza vaccine. TCRdb called the RT-PCR reads again in MiXCR, with one record for every CDR3 protein. The sample has around 850,000 distinct CDR3 sequences, about 18% seen once. Source: PBMCs from blood, taken around 5 days after vaccination. These TCRs come from a man in his fifties or sixties who received an inactivated influenza vaccine.

This clonotype turned up a few times. The rearrangement joins TRBV9 to TRBJ2-3; TRBD2 matches 7 bases. After removal of 0 bases from V and 7 bases from J, the junction contained 8 bases not matched to a gene. CDR3 length equals 15 residues. Germline V gene sequence: CDR1 SGDLS, CDR2 YYNGEE. CDR3 amino acids: CASSVEWGGTYTQYF. CDR3 DNA: TGTGCCAGCAGCGTAGAGTGGGGGGGGACGTATACGCAGTATTTT.

This clonotype showed up just a few times. The chain recombines TRBV5-1 with TRBJ2-3, with D tentatively TRBD1 (5 bases). The CDR3 spans 15 residues. Per the germline V gene, CDR1 is SGHRS and CDR2 is YFSETQ. The ends were cut back, 2 bases at V and 2 bases at J, with 12 bases in the middle. CDR3 bases: TGCGCCAGCAGCTTTAAGGGGTCCCCCACAGATACGCAGTATTTT. It codes for CASSFKGSPTDTQYF.

This clonotype appeared a few times. The rearrangement uses TRBV6-5 and TRBJ2-3; 11 bases match TRBD2. V was pared by 2 bases and J by 4 bases, with 5 bases of the junction left unmatched. Germline assignment: CDR1 MNHEY and CDR2 SVGAGI. The CDR3 extends over 16 amino acids. The CDR3 spells CASSYGGGLAADTQYF. CDR3 nucleotides: TGTGCCAGCAGTTACGGGGGGGGACTAGCGGCAGATACGCAGTATTTT.

The V gene is TRBV12-3 or TRBV12-4, the J gene TRBJ2-1, with 8 positions matching TRBD2. The CDR3 runs 13 residues. V gave up 4 bases and J gave up 10 bases; unmatched junction bases: 6. CDR3 nucleotides: TGTGCCAGCAGTTCCACTACTAGCGGCGAGCAGTTCTTC. Its protein is CASSSTTSGEQFF.

This clonotype was seen repeatedly, ten times or more. This chain links TRBV7-2 with TRBJ1-5; 7 bases match TRBD1. The CDR3 sequence is 15 residues long. The V gene end was trimmed by 5 bases and the J gene end by 0 bases; junction bases not matched to a gene: 4. The germline V gene encodes CDR1 SGHTA and CDR2 FQGNSA. Written as DNA, the CDR3 is TGTGCCAGCAGCCCCGACAGGGCTAGCAATCAGCCCCAGCATTTT. Its translation: CASSPDRASNQPQHF.

The V gene is TRBV5-1, the J gene TRBJ2-2; 7 positions agree with TRBD1. In germline, CDR1 is SGHRS, CDR2 YFSETQ. This CDR3 is 14 amino acids long. Germline trimming cut 6 bases from V and 2 bases from J; bases unmatched to any gene: 4. The CDR3 sequence: CASKRDRNTGELFF. As DNA, the CDR3 is TGCGCCAGCAAACGGGACAGAAACACCGGGGAGCTGTTTTTT.

In this sample, this clonotype turned up a few times. CDR3 in amino acids: CASSLVSGNFSYEQYF. CDR3 nucleotide sequence: TGTGCCAGCAGCTTAGTGAGCGGGAATTTCTCCTACGAGCAGTACTTC. V gene TRBV7-9 combines with J gene TRBJ2-7; 7 bases line up with TRBD2. Per germline, CDR1 SEHNR and CDR2 FQNEAQ (reference sequence). The CDR3 is made up of 16 amino acids. The junction had 6 bases not matched to a gene; V was cut back by 1 base and J by 0 bases.

This clonotype was counted between two and nine times. The J gene is TRBJ2-3, the V gene TRBV12-3 or TRBV12-4, with D possibly matching TRBD1 (6 bases). The CDR3 is 17 amino acids. V was trimmed by 4 bases and J by 2 bases, leaving 19 bases between them. CDR3 sequence (DNA): TGTGCCAGCAGTTCGAGCCTATCAGGGGAGCACACAGATACGCAGTATTTT. As protein: CASSSSLSGEHTDTQYF.

This clonotype was counted a few times. The J gene is TRBJ2-5, the V gene TRBV10-3, with 9 positions matching TRBD2. Germline V gene data show CDR1 as ENHRY and CDR2 as SYGVKD. The CDR3 extends over 15 amino acids. V lost 4 bases, J lost 3 bases, and 6 bases stayed unmatched. The CDR3 loop is CAISGAGGPKETQYF. In DNA, the CDR3 is TGTGCCATCAGTGGAGCGGGGGGACCAAAAGAGACCCAGTACTTC.

This clonotype was found many times. The chain links TRBV7-3 to TRBJ2-2, with D maybe TRBD1 (5 bases). Germline assignment: CDR1 SGHTA and CDR2 FQGTGA. V was cut by 1 base and J by 8 bases, with 11 bases left in between. CDR3 length: 14 residues. The CDR3 DNA reads TGTGCCAGCAGCTTAATTGGGCCAGGGGGGGAGCTGTTTTTT. Protein product: CASSLIGPGGELFF.

The chain couples TRBV29-1 to TRBJ2-7; 12 bases are a match to TRBD2. V trimming: 7 bases; J trimming: 1 base; junction bases outside the gene matches: 5. The germline V gene encodes CDR1 SQVTM and CDR2 ANQGSEA. The CDR3 is made up of 14 amino acids. The CDR3 DNA follows: TGCAGCGCCACGACTAGCGGGGGATCCTACGAGCAGTACTTC. It translates to CSATTSGGSYEQYF.

This clonotype was seen a few times. The chain couples TRBV6-5 to TRBJ2-1; 12 bases fit TRBD2. The CDR3 length is 16 residues. V shed 2 bases and J 8 bases; nucleotides not matched to a gene: 7. Germline lookup yields CDR1 MNHEY and CDR2 SVGAGI. Written as DNA, the CDR3 is TGTGCCAGCAGTTACGTAGGACTAGCGGGATTCGATGAGCAGTTCTTC. It is translated as CASSYVGLAGFDEQFF.

This clonotype was observed at least ten times. This chain uses TRBV11-2 with TRBJ1-4; possible D gene TRBD1, 5 bases. This CDR3 has 18 amino acids. The germline CDR1 and CDR2 sequences are SGHAT and FQNNGV. V was cut by 0 bases and J by 7 bases, with 21 bases left in between. CDR3 nucleotides: TGTGCCAGCAGCTTAGAACGGGCAGGGCACCCAGGCGGTGAAAAACTGTTTTTT. Protein sequence: CASSLERAGHPGGEKLFF.

This clonotype was detected many times. The chain couples TRBV20-1 to TRBJ2-3; D not resolved. Germline CDR1 DFQATT, CDR2 SNEGSKA (reference sequence). This CDR3 contains 12 residues. V was shortened by 2 bases and J by 0 bases, with 3 bases between the two germline ends. In DNA form, the CDR3 reads TGCAGTGCTAGACAGAGCACAGATACGCAGTATTTT. Amino acid sequence: CSARQSTDTQYF.

In DNA form, the CDR3 reads TGTGCCAGCAGTTATATCGGCGGGAGCTCCTACGAGCAGTACTTC. This encodes CASSYIGGSSYEQYF. V and J are TRBV6-5 and TRBJ2-7; 7 bases fit TRBD2. Germline V gene lookup returns CDR1 MNHEY and CDR2 SVGAGI. V lost 3 bases to trimming and J lost 0 bases; unmatched junction nucleotides: 5. The CDR3 length is 15 residues.

This chain uses TRBV20-1 with TRBJ2-7; D is tentatively TRBD1 or TRBD2 (5 bases each). The germline V gene has CDR1 DFQATT and CDR2 SNEGSKA (reference sequence). The ends were cut back, 5 bases at V and 5 bases at J, with 19 bases in the middle. The CDR3 loop spans 14 amino acids. The CDR3 here is CSAYPGTPKDEQYF. The DNA for the CDR3 is TGCAGTGCTTATCCCGGGACCCCCAAAGACGAGCAGTACTTC.

The V gene is TRBV6-1, the J gene TRBJ2-5; a possible D gene is TRBD1 (6 bases). The V end lost 7 bases, the J end lost 5 bases, and 20 bases lay between the germline ends. The CDR3 is 15 amino acids. Germline CDR1 is MNHNS and CDR2 is SASEGT. CDR3 nucleotide sequence: TGTGCCAGCACCGGAACCGGGACAAGAGGGGAGACCCAGTACTTC. Its translation is CASTGTGTRGETQYF.

This clonotype has a handful of counts. The CDR3 reads CSAMVGAYEQYF. CDR3 coding DNA: TGCAGTGCTATGGTGGGGGCGTACGAGCAGTACTTC. The chain couples TRBV20-1 to TRBJ2-7; D is possibly TRBD1 (6 bases). In germline, CDR1 is DFQATT, CDR2 SNEGSKA (reference sequence). This CDR3 is built from 12 residues. Trimming took 4 bases from V and 4 from J, leaving 11 bases between them.

This clonotype was counted a few times. The chain links TRBV6-1 to TRBJ2-7; D remains unclear. Germline V gives CDR1 MNHNS, CDR2 SASEGT. The CDR3 totals 15 residues. V was trimmed by 6 bases and J by 0 bases, leaving 15 bases between them. The CDR3 loop reads CASSLGPRSSYEQYF. In DNA form, the CDR3 reads TGTGCCAGCAGCCTAGGACCGCGAAGCTCCTACGAGCAGTACTTC.

This clonotype occurred a few times. The chain combines TRBV20-1 with TRBJ1-5; 7 bases line up with TRBD1. The CDR3 loop spans 13 amino acids. V gave up 4 bases and J gave up 4 bases; unmatched junction bases: 4. Germline V gives CDR1 DFQATT, CDR2 SNEGSKA (reference sequence). As DNA, the CDR3 is TGCAGTGCTACGCCAGGGGGGAATCAGCCCCAGCATTTT. Translating gives CSATPGGNQPQHF.

The genes are TRBV28 and TRBJ2-7; D is unclear. Trimming took off 6 bases at V and 0 bases at J, with 15 bases between the two ends. This CDR3 region has 15 residues. Germline CDR1 reads MDHEN; CDR2 reads SYDVKM. The CDR3 region has the DNA TGTGCCAGCAGCCTTGCGAGACATAGCTCCTACGAGCAGTACTTC. Translated: CASSLARHSSYEQYF. Complete variable domain (other parts from reference TRBV28 and TRBJ2-7): DVKVTQSSRYLVKRTGEKVFLECVQDMDHENMFWYRQDPGLGLRLIYFSYDVKMKEKGDIPEGYSVSREKKERFSLILESASTNQTSMYLCASSLARHSSYEQYFGPGTRLTVT.

The J gene is TRBJ1-2, the V gene TRBV28; possible D gene TRBD1, 5 bases. The CDR3 covers 14 residues. CDR1 MDHEN and CDR2 SYDVKM come from the germline V gene. Trimming cost V 8 bases and J 0 bases, with 13 bases left between them. CDR3 nucleotide sequence: TGTGCCAGCCGTCGACAGCCTTCTAACTATGGCTACACCTTC. It encodes CASRRQPSNYGYTF.

The rearrangement joins TRBV3-1 to TRBJ2-2, with TRBD2 matching 7 bases. This CDR3 contains 13 residues. The germline gives CDR1 LGHDT, CDR2 YNNKEL (reference sequence). Losses at the gene ends were 8 bases for V and 6 bases for J; bases not matched to a gene: 6. This CDR3 is CASRRGGSGELFF. CDR3 DNA sequence: TGTGCCAGCCGACGCGGGGGTTCCGGGGAGCTGTTTTTT.

This chain joins TRBV7-6 and TRBJ2-1, with no clear D. The germline gives CDR1 SGHVS, CDR2 FNYEAQ. V was shortened by 5 bases and J by 0 bases, with 14 bases between the two germline ends. The CDR3 length is 16 residues. This CDR3 reads CASSQARSTSYNEQFF. The CDR3 bases are TGTGCCAGCAGCCAGGCTCGCTCCACCTCCTACAATGAGCAGTTCTTC. The full variable domain, completed using reference TRBV7-6 and TRBJ2-1, is GAGVSQSPRYKVTKRGQDVALRCDPISGHVSLYWYRQALGQGPEFLTYFNYEAQQDKSGLPNDRFSAERPEGSISTLTIQRTEQRDSAMYRCASSQARSTSYNEQFFGPGTRLTVL.

This clonotype was counted a few times. This chain joins TRBV28 and TRBJ2-7; D call uncertain. This CDR3 comprises 15 residues. The ends were cut back, 3 bases at V and 2 bases at J, with 14 bases in the middle. Germline-derived CDR1 and CDR2 are MDHEN and SYDVKM. CDR3 bases: TGTGCCAGCAGTTTTACGGCAGTGGCGACCTACGAGCAGTACTTC. Protein: CASSFTAVATYEQYF.

This clonotype was seen repeatedly, ten times or more. This chain uses TRBV5-1 with TRBJ1-2; TRBD1 aligns across 9 bases. V shed 3 bases, J shed 4 bases, and the junction held 7 bases outside the gene matches. CDR1 is SGHRS, CDR2 YFSETQ, per germline. CDR3 size: 15 residues. The CDR3: CASSSRTGARYGYTF. CDR3 DNA: TGCGCCAGCAGCTCCAGGACAGGGGCACGCTATGGCTACACCTTC.

There are a few counts of this clonotype. CDR3 sequence: CASSVGTRISYGYTF. The CDR3 DNA is TGTGCCAGTAGTGTCGGGACAAGAATAAGCTATGGCTACACCTTC. J is TRBJ1-2 and V is TRBV19, with a weak D call TRBD1 (6 bases). This CDR3 comprises 15 residues. V lost 5 bases to trimming and J lost 4 bases, with 17 bases between them. Germline V CDR1 and CDR2: LNHDA, SQIVND (reference sequence).